What follows are 9 T cell receptor beta chains derived from one specimen sequenced in a study of blood T cell repertoires in COVID-19. The assay was immunoSEQ multiplex PCR, and TCRdb's table has in-frame clones only and misses some. Altogether roughly 150,000 clones are present, 88% being singletons, with the ten largest covering approximately 2.1%. The sequencing sample was made of peripheral blood. These receptors were taken from a middle-aged man who had recovered from COVID-19.

This clone was seen once. The genes are TRBV10-3 and TRBJ1-5; tentative D call: TRBD1 (6 bases). The ends were cut back, 6 bases at V and 0 bases at J, with 12 bases in the middle. Germline V gene data show CDR1 as ENHRY and CDR2 as SYGVKD. The CDR3 consists of 15 residues. The CDR3 loop reads CAISWGGGSNQPQHF. CDR3 coding DNA: TGTGCCATCAGCTGGGGGGGCGGTAGCAATCAGCCCCAGCATTTT.

The genes are TRBV27 and TRBJ2-3; 8 bases line up with TRBD2. V gave up 2 bases and J gave up 2 bases; unmatched junction bases: 3. CDR3 length equals 15 residues. The V gene's germline CDR1 is MNHEY and CDR2 SMNVEV (reference sequence). CDR3 DNA: TGTGCCAGCAGTTTAGCGGGAGGTACCACAGATACGCAGTATTTT. Residues: CASSLAGGTTDTQYF.

The chain carries TRBV6-5 and TRBJ2-5; D may be TRBD1 (8 bases). Germline V CDR1 and CDR2: MNHEY, SVGAGI. This CDR3 contains 15 residues. Trimming removed 5 bases at V and 5 bases at J, with 18 bases between. Written as DNA, the CDR3 is TGTGCCAGCAGTAGCCGCAGGGGGCGGGGGGAGACCCAGTACTTC. This encodes CASSSRRGRGETQYF.

This chain uses TRBV7-9 with TRBJ2-2, with 9 positions matching TRBD1. Germline loops: CDR1 SEHNR, CDR2 FQNEAQ (reference sequence). The V segment lost 5 bases and the J segment 3 bases; nucleotides outside the gene matches: 10. The CDR3 runs to 17 residues. CDR3 region: CASSAVGGQGYTGELFF. As DNA, the CDR3 is TGTGCCAGCAGCGCGGTAGGGGGACAGGGATACACCGGGGAGCTGTTTTTT. Full variable domain (rest looked up from reference TRBV7-9 and TRBJ2-2): DTGVSQNPRHKITKRGQNVTFRCDPISEHNRLYWYRQTLGQGPEFLTYFQNEAQLEKSRLLSDRFSAERPKGSFSTLEIQRTEQGDSAMYLCASSAVGGQGYTGELFFGEGSRLTVL.

The rearrangement links TRBV5-1 to TRBJ2-3; 9 bases agree with TRBD2. J gave up 4 bases and V 0 bases, and 3 bases lay outside the gene matches. The CDR3 is 15 amino acids. The germline V gene has CDR1 SGHRS and CDR2 YFSETQ. CDR3 nucleotides: TGCGCCAGCAGCTTGGGCGGGAGGGGGGCAGATACGCAGTATTTT. Translated, it gives CASSLGGRGADTQYF.

This sequence joins TRBV28 and TRBJ2-3; maybe TRBD1 (5 bases). Deletions cut 5 bases from V and 4 bases from J, with 13 bases between. Per germline, CDR1 MDHEN and CDR2 SYDVKM. This CDR3 is built from 14 residues. The CDR3 region is CASSRAGRADTQYF. CDR3 bases: TGTGCCAGCAGTCGGGCAGGGCGAGCAGATACGCAGTATTTT.

This clone was recorded only once. V usage is TRBV2 and J usage is TRBJ1-1; possible D gene TRBD1, 5 bases. The V end was cut by 3 bases, the J end by 5 bases, with 19 bases between. The CDR3 has 16 residues. Looked up from germline, CDR1 is SNHLY and CDR2 is FYNNEI. The CDR3 nucleotides read TGTGCCAGCAGTGAGCCGGGTGGAGGGAGGGGTACTGAAGCTTTCTTT. It codes for CASSEPGGGRGTEAFF.

The rearrangement links TRBV11-1 to TRBJ2-5, with 8 positions matching TRBD2. The CDR3 totals 15 residues. V dropped 6 bases and J dropped 1; count of bases not matched to a gene: 7. CDR1 is SGHAT, CDR2 FQDESV, per germline (reference sequence). CDR3 region: CASSTSGRGQETQYF. The CDR3, as DNA: TGTGCCAGCAGTACATCCGGGAGGGGCCAAGAGACCCAGTACTTC.

DNA of the CDR3: TGTGCCAGCAGCTTAATGGCTTCGGCTAGAGGGGCCAACGTCCTGACTTTC. Protein: CASSLMASARGANVLTF. This chain connects TRBV11-2 to TRBJ2-6; D remains ambiguous. This CDR3 has 17 amino acids. CDR1 is SGHAT and CDR2 is FQNNGV in the germline V gene. Trimming took 2 bases from V and 4 from J, leaving 15 bases between them.